This entry describes one T cell receptor beta chain. Here immunoSEQ multiplex PCR was the method, and the copy in TCRdb shows in-frame clones only, minus some. The sample carries some 270,000 clones, 80% to 85% recorded once. This sample stems from a study of blood T cell repertoires in COVID-19. At the level of the study: The samples span acute and convalescent COVID-19 from the United States, Italy and Spain. In each case, the material was cDNA or gDNA derived from T cells, B-cell-depleted T cells, or PBMCs.

V shed 4 bases and J 4 bases; nucleotides not matched to a gene: 12. Germline assignment: CDR1 SGDLS and CDR2 YYNGEE. The CDR3 spans 16 residues. This chain uses TRBV9 with TRBJ2-3, with 7 positions matching TRBD1. The origin of this receptor is a man aged 50-59 years who had recovered from COVID-19. Sequencing was done on a sample of PBMCs or T cells enriched from blood (not recorded which). The chain's CDR3 is CASSLRQGSVADTQYF. In DNA, the CDR3 is TGTGCCAGCAGCTTGAGACAGGGTAGTGTCGCAGATACGCAGTATTTT.